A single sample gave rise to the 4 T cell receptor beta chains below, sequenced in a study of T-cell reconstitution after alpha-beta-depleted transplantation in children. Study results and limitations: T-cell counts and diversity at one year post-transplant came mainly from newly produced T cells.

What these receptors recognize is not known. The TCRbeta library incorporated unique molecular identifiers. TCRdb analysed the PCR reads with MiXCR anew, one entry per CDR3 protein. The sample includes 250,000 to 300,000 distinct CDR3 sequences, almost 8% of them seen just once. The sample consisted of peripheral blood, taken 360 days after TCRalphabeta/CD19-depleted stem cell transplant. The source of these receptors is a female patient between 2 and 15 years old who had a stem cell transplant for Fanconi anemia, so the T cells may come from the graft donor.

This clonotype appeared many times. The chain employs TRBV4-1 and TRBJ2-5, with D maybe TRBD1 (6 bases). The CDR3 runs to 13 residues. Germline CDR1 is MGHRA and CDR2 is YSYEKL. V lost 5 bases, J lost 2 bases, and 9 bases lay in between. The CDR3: CASSRTVQETQYF. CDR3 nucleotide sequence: TGCGCCAGCAGCAGGACAGTACAAGAGACCCAGTACTTC.

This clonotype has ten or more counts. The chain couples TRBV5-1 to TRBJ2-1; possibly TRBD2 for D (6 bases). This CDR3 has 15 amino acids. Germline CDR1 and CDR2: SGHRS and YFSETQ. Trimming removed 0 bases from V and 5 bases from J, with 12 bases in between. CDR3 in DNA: TGCGCCAGCAGCTTGGTTACAGCGGGCAACAATGAGCAGTTCTTC. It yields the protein CASSLVTAGNNEQFF.

The CDR3 sequence is CASSQAGTAYSPLHF. CDR3 nucleotide sequence: TGCGCCAGCAGCCAAGCGGGGACAGCTTATTCACCCCTCCACTTT. The J gene is TRBJ1-6, the V gene TRBV4-3; TRBD1 matches 7 bases. The CDR3 has 15 residues. Germline values: CDR1 LGHNA, CDR2 YSLEER. Losses at the gene ends were 1 base for V and 8 bases for J; bases not matched to a gene: 5.

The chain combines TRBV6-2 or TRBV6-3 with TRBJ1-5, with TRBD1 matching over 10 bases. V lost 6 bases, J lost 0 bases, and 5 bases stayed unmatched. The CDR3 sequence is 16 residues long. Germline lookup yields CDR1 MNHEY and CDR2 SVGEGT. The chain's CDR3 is CASSTWTGGSNQPQHF. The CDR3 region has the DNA TGTGCCAGCAGCACCTGGACAGGGGGTAGCAATCAGCCCCAGCATTTT.